This section outlines one T cell receptor beta chain sequence together with its context. The CDR3 consists of 14 residues. Germline loops: CDR1 SGHTA, CDR2 FQGTGA. V shed 1 base, J shed 4 bases, and the junction held 0 bases outside the gene matches. This sample stems from a study of blood T cell repertoires in COVID-19. Study context: Researchers got acute and convalescent COVID-19 samples from the United States, Italy and Spain.

TCRdb keeps only in-frame clones here, not all; method: immunoSEQ multiplex PCR. This sample has about 220,000 clones, with roughly 84% found just once. The clonotype originates from a woman of 80 years or more with acute or convalescent COVID-19. The rearrangement uses TRBV7-3 and TRBJ2-3; 9 positions match TRBD1. Sequenced input: peripheral blood. For the CDR3, the DNA is TGTGCCAGCAGCTTAAACAGGGGGCCAGATACGCAGTATTTT. The encoded protein is CASSLNRGPDTQYF.